This T cell receptor beta chain was captured in a study of CD8 T cells in Susac syndrome. RNA amounts of about 0.5 to 1 ug underwent reverse transcription with random hexamers. TCRdb recomputed calls from the immunoSEQ multiplex PCR reads with MiXCR, one row per CDR3 protein. The sample shows about 300,000 distinct CDR3 sequences, about 88% of them seen only once. The length of the CDR3 is 15 residues. Germline V lookup: CDR1 LNHDA, CDR2 SQIVND (reference sequence). V dropped 6 bases and J dropped 1 base, with 13 bases sitting between them. Sequencing was carried out using CD8+ T cells from PBMCs. The receptor's source is a human donor with multiple sclerosis. This chain joins TRBV19 and TRBJ1-5, with D perhaps matching TRBD1 (6 bases). This chain's CDR3 is CASRKGGTSNQPQHF. Written as DNA, the CDR3 is TGTGCCAGTAGGAAGGGGGGGACAAGCAATCAGCCCCAGCATTTT.